The text below deals with one TCR beta chain. What it binds is not known. This sample is part of a study of long-term antiretroviral therapy in people with HIV. General study findings and limits: Neither ART adherence, viral resistance nor therapy changes were documented. Transplant-donor-level diversity was not reached after ART, though diversity increased. Controls exceeded HIV repertoires in CDR3 length range.

Participants living with HIV all received treatment in the United States. With survey level as its setting, the immunoSEQ assay was v3.0. The data were produced by immunoSEQ multiplex PCR, yet TCRdb's version contains in-frame clones alone and is incomplete. This table holds roughly 28,000 clones, about nine tenths found once. Germline CDR1 reads SGHTS; CDR2 reads YDEGEE. With 0 bases removed from V and 0 bases from J, the gap between germline ends came to 7 bases. The CDR3 has 16 amino acids. This TCR was sampled from a man in his late teens or twenties with HIV. Specimen: unsorted PBMCs, collected 3.1 years after starting antiretroviral therapy. The chain is built from TRBV5-8 and TRBJ2-6; no firm D call. This chain's CDR3 is CASSLEANSGANVLTF. Here the CDR3 DNA reads TGTGCCAGCAGCTTGGAGGCTAACTCTGGGGCCAACGTCCTGACTTTC. The full variable domain, its missing parts supplied by reference TRBV5-8 and TRBJ2-6, is EAGVTQSPTHLIKTRGQQATLRCSPISGHTSVYWYQQALGLGLQFLLWYDEGEERNRGNFPPRFSGRQFPNYSSELNVNALELEDSALYLCASSLEANSGANVLTFGAGSRLTVL.